A single sample is the source of the 28 T cell receptor beta chains below, sequenced in a study of beta chain features in type 1 diabetes. The antigens of these receptors remain unknown. Overall study findings and caveats: For Type 1 diabetes patients, all four CD4+ subsets carried TCRB CDR3s that were moderately but significantly shorter.

The study reverse transcribed the entire isolated RNA, so it sequenced expressed TCRB transcripts. Using immunoSEQ multiplex PCR, the repertoire was profiled, and TCRdb retains in-frame clones only, with some absent. Altogether roughly 150,000 clones are present, about 7.8% being singletons, with the ten largest covering approximately 0.85%. The sample consisted of central memory CD4+ T cells from blood. These receptors originate from a woman aged 40-49 years with type 1 diabetes.

This clone has more than one count but fewer than ten. The rearrangement joins TRBV19 to TRBJ1-1, with 7 bases aligning to TRBD1. The V segment lost 1 base and the J segment 5 bases; nucleotides outside the gene matches: 1. The CDR3 runs 13 residues. The germline gives CDR1 LNHDA, CDR2 SQIVND (reference sequence). The CDR3 DNA reads TGTGCCAGTAGTATAGGGGGACAGACTGAAGCTTTCTTT. As protein: CASSIGGQTEAFF.

CDR3 region: CASSLLGQGGSPLHF. CDR3 bases: TGTGCCAGCAGCTTGCTGGGACAGGGGGGTTCACCCCTCCACTTT. This chain connects TRBV7-9 to TRBJ1-6, with 11 bases fitting TRBD1. After removal of 3 bases from V and 9 bases from J, the junction contained 4 bases not matched to a gene. The CDR3 totals 15 residues. Germline CDR1 is SEHNR and CDR2 is FQNEAQ (reference sequence).

This clone appeared a few times. This sequence joins TRBV19 and TRBJ1-2; TRBD1 matches at 8 bases. V shed 9 bases and J 2 bases; nucleotides not matched to a gene: 5. There are 13 residues in the CDR3. Looked up from germline, CDR1 is LNHDA and CDR2 is SQIVND (reference sequence). The CDR3 DNA is TGTGCCAGCCTGGGACAGGAGAACTATGGCTACACCTTC. It encodes CASLGQENYGYTF.

The chain couples TRBV7-2 to TRBJ1-2; 8 bases fit TRBD1. J was trimmed by 4 bases and V by 3 bases; bases with no gene match: 4. Germline V gene sequence: CDR1 SGHTA, CDR2 FQGNSA. The CDR3 loop spans 14 amino acids. DNA of the CDR3: TGTGCCAGCAGCTTCCTGACAGGGGCCTATGGCTACACCTTC. Translating it yields CASSFLTGAYGYTF.

Only a few counts were recorded for this clone. The rearrangement links TRBV9 to TRBJ2-3, with 9 nucleotides matching TRBD1. Looked up from germline, CDR1 is SGDLS and CDR2 is YYNGEE. The CDR3 spans 16 residues. V dropped 0 bases and J dropped 2; count of bases not matched to a gene: 4. Here the CDR3 reads CASSVGQGVITDTQYF. The CDR3 DNA sequence: TGTGCCAGCAGCGTAGGACAGGGGGTTATCACAGATACGCAGTATTTT.

The genes are TRBV5-1 and TRBJ1-2; 7 nucleotides match TRBD1. Germline-derived CDR1 and CDR2 are SGHRS and YFSETQ. J lost 3 bases, V lost 4 bases, and 9 bases had no gene match. This CDR3 is 15 amino acids long. The CDR3 is CASSLTGTDYYGYTF. In DNA, the CDR3 is TGCGCCAGCAGCCTAACCGGGACAGACTACTATGGCTACACCTTC.

This clone appeared a few times. J is TRBJ2-2 and V is TRBV7-3; D gene unclear. Trimming took 2 bases from V and 8 from J, leaving 9 bases between them. CDR3 size: 13 residues. Germline CDR1 SGHTA, CDR2 FQGTGA. CDR3 amino acids: CASSLYTGGELFF. In nucleotides, the CDR3 is TGTGCCAGCAGCTTATATACCGGGGGGGAGCTGTTTTTT.

The gene calls are TRBV4-1 and TRBJ1-4, with 7 bases matching TRBD1. V lost 3 bases, J lost 0 bases, and 4 bases stayed unmatched. Per the germline V gene, CDR1 is MGHRA and CDR2 is YSYEKL. The CDR3 loop spans 16 amino acids. In nucleotides, the CDR3 is TGCGCCAGCAGCCACCGCGACAGGGCAACTAATGAAAAACTGTTTTTT. Its protein is CASSHRDRATNEKLFF.

This clone appeared many times. The V gene is TRBV30, the J gene TRBJ2-7; D gene unclear. The CDR3 spans 12 residues. Germline V gives CDR1 GTSNPN, CDR2 SVGIG (reference sequence). Between the trimmed V and J ends, which lost 4 bases and 3 bases, there was a span of 10 bases. The CDR3 sequence is CAWTGGSYEQYF. CDR3 nucleotides: TGTGCCTGGACTGGTGGTAGCTACGAGCAGTACTTC.

This clone came up a few times. CDR3 in DNA: TGTGCCAGCAGTTTGGGCCACTCTGGGGCCAACGTCCTGACTTTC. Residues: CASSLGHSGANVLTF. The chain joins TRBV28 to TRBJ2-6; D is ambiguous. This CDR3 contains 15 residues. V lost 3 bases to trimming and J lost 0 bases, with 6 bases between them. Germline V lookup: CDR1 MDHEN, CDR2 SYDVKM. The full variable domain, in which reference TRBV28 and TRBJ2-6 provide the parts outside the CDR3, is DVKVTQSSRYLVKRTGEKVFLECVQDMDHENMFWYRQDPGLGLRLIYFSYDVKMKEKGDIPEGYSVSREKKERFSLILESASTNQTSMYLCASSLGHSGANVLTFGAGSRLTVL.

This clone has ten or more counts. This chain links TRBV19 with TRBJ2-7; 8 nucleotides agree with TRBD1. V lost 6 bases to trimming and J lost 9 bases; unmatched junction nucleotides: 7. This CDR3 is 12 amino acids long. The V gene's germline CDR1 is LNHDA and CDR2 SQIVND (reference sequence). In DNA, the CDR3 is TGTGCCAGTAGGACTACAGGGGGACGGCAGTACTTC. As protein: CASRTTGGRQYF.

This clone was picked up a small number of times. This chain connects TRBV5-1 to TRBJ1-6; possibly TRBD1 for D (5 bases). The CDR3 contains 14 residues. Germline-derived CDR1 and CDR2 are SGHRS and YFSETQ. Trimming cost V 3 bases and J 8 bases, with 12 bases left between them. CDR3 loop: CASSSFTGDSPLHF. In DNA form, the CDR3 reads TGCGCCAGCAGCTCGTTTACGGGGGATTCACCCCTCCACTTT. The complete variable domain, with remaining parts taken from reference TRBV5-1 and TRBJ1-6, reads KAGVTQTPRYLIKTRGQQVTLSCSPISGHRSVSWYQQTPGQGLQFLFEYFSETQRNKGNFPGRFSGRQFSNSRSEMNVSTLELGDSALYLCASSSFTGDSPLHFGNGTRLTVT.

This clone was found a few times. The CDR3 DNA is TGTGCCAGCAGTTATTCGACAGGAAGATTCACAGATACGCAGTATTTT. Translation gives CASSYSTGRFTDTQYF. The chain is built from TRBV6-5 and TRBJ2-3; possibly TRBD1 for D (6 bases). Trimming removed 3 bases at V and 2 bases at J, with 15 bases between. The germline gives CDR1 MNHEY, CDR2 SVGAGI. CDR3 length: 16 residues.

This sequence joins TRBV4-2 and TRBJ1-2; the D gene is possibly TRBD1 (5 bases). The ends were cut back, 4 bases at V and 0 bases at J, with 12 bases in the middle. Germline CDR1 reads LGHNA; CDR2 reads YNFKEQ. CDR3 size: 15 residues. The CDR3 reads CASSRGASANYGYTF. Written as DNA, the CDR3 is TGTGCCAGCAGCCGGGGCGCCAGTGCTAACTATGGCTACACCTTC.

Concerning this clone itself: This CDR3 is also generated by other DNA sequences in the sample. The chain recombines TRBV25-1 with TRBJ2-5, with D perhaps TRBD2 (6 bases). There are 12 residues in the CDR3. Germline V gene sequence: CDR1 MGHDK, CDR2 SYGVNS. V lost 8 bases to trimming and J lost 5 bases, with 12 bases between them. The CDR3 sequence: CASGRGGETQYF. The CDR3, as DNA: TGTGCCAGCGGGCGCGGAGGGGAGACCCAGTACTTC. Combining the CDR3 with reference TRBV25-1 and TRBJ2-5 gives the whole variable domain EADIYQTPRYLVIGTGKKITLECSQTMGHDKMYWYQQDPGMELHLIHYSYGVNSTEKGDLSSESTVSRIRTEHFPLTLESARPSHTSQYLCASGRGGETQYFGPGTRLLVL.

This clone was seen more than once but under ten times. The chain recombines TRBV18 with TRBJ2-5; the D is unclear. The CDR3 covers 13 residues. The ends were cut back, 2 bases at V and 4 bases at J, with 8 bases in the middle. Germline CDR1 KGHSH, CDR2 LQKENI. DNA for the CDR3: TGTGCCAGCTCACCAGCAGTAGCAGAGACCCAGTACTTC. It translates to CASSPAVAETQYF.

This chain links TRBV5-4 with TRBJ1-6; D unresolved. Between the trimmed V and J ends, which lost 0 bases and 7 bases, there was a span of 5 bases. The CDR3 length is 13 residues. Germline assignment: CDR1 SGHNT and CDR2 YYREEE (reference sequence). The CDR3 sequence is CASSLASNSPLHF. DNA of the CDR3: TGTGCCAGCAGCTTGGCTTCCAATTCACCCCTCCACTTT.

This clone was seen a few times. V is TRBV4-2 and J is TRBJ1-2, with unresolved D. V was shortened by 0 bases and J by 0 bases, with 8 bases between the two germline ends. Looked up from germline, CDR1 is LGHNA and CDR2 is YNFKEQ. The CDR3 runs 15 residues. This chain's CDR3 is CASSQERGTNYGYTF. CDR3 DNA: TGTGCCAGCAGCCAAGAGCGGGGAACTAACTATGGCTACACCTTC.

This clone was counted only a few times. This rearrangement joins TRBV7-2 to TRBJ2-2; 9 positions agree with TRBD1. The V segment lost 4 bases and the J segment 3 bases; nucleotides outside the gene matches: 6. Germline V gene sequence: CDR1 SGHTA, CDR2 FQGNSA. CDR3 length: 16 residues. DNA of the CDR3: TGTGCCAGCAGCTCGGGACAGGGAAGGTACACCGGGGAGCTGTTTTTT. Its translation: CASSSGQGRYTGELFF.

This clone was observed a handful of times. This chain joins TRBV5-4 and TRBJ2-2, with 9 positions matching TRBD2. Germline V gene data show CDR1 as SGHNT and CDR2 as YYREEE (reference sequence). The CDR3 is 15 residues long. Germline trimming cut 1 base from V and 9 bases from J; bases unmatched to any gene: 7. CDR3 bases: TGTGCCAGCAGCTTGAGTGCGGGAGGGCCCCGGGAGCTGTTTTTT. It encodes CASSLSAGGPRELFF.

The chain recombines TRBV19 with TRBJ1-5; TRBD1 aligns across 11 bases. V lost 4 bases to trimming and J lost 6 bases; unmatched junction nucleotides: 5. The CDR3 has 15 amino acids. CDR1 is LNHDA, CDR2 SQIVND, per germline (reference sequence). The CDR3 coding sequence is TGTGCCAGTAGTACAGGACAGGGGGCTATTCAGCCCCAGCATTTT. Protein sequence: CASSTGQGAIQPQHF.

Details on this clone: This sample includes further DNA sequences coding for the same CDR3. J is TRBJ1-1 and V is TRBV5-1; D perhaps matches TRBD1 (6 bases). The CDR3 length is 13 residues. Trimming removed 2 bases at V and 1 base at J, with 6 bases between. The germline CDR1 and CDR2 sequences are SGHRS and YFSETQ. The CDR3 spells CASSLGGNTEAFF. The CDR3 bases are TGCGCCAGCAGCTTAGGGGGGAACACTGAAGCTTTCTTT.

This clone has only a few counts. The rearrangement uses TRBV29-1 and TRBJ2-3; TRBD2 is a possible D gene (5 bases). The CDR3 has 17 residues. The ends were cut back, 3 bases at V and 0 bases at J, with 19 bases in the middle. Germline CDR1 and CDR2: SQVTM and ANQGSEA. CDR3 protein: CSVEPPGNQQSTDTQYF. The CDR3 region has the DNA TGCAGCGTTGAGCCCCCCGGGAATCAGCAAAGCACAGATACGCAGTATTTT.

This clone came up a few times. The V call is TRBV6-1, the J call TRBJ2-3; D gene unclear. The CDR3 totals 11 residues. Germline V gene lookup returns CDR1 MNHNS and CDR2 SASEGT. The V gene lost 8 bases and the J gene lost 6 bases, with 9 bases spanning the gap. In DNA, the CDR3 is TGTGCCAGCCTAGGAGAGGATACGCAGTATTTT. Translation: CASLGEDTQYF.

This clone was found a few times. The chain employs TRBV5-1 and TRBJ2-2; the D is unclear. The CDR3 runs to 14 residues. Germline V gene sequence: CDR1 SGHRS, CDR2 YFSETQ. Trimming removed 0 bases at V and 3 bases at J, with 6 bases between. The CDR3 bases are TGCGCCAGCAGCTTGGTAGATCACACCGGGGAGCTGTTTTTT. Its translation is CASSLVDHTGELFF.

In this sample, this clone turned up a few times. CDR3 DNA sequence: TGTGCCAGCAGCTTTATCAGGCCAGGCACTGGGGCCAACGTCCTGACTTTC. Protein: CASSFIRPGTGANVLTF. The rearrangement links TRBV7-2 to TRBJ2-6; no clear D gene. V was cut by 3 bases and J by 2 bases, with 14 bases left in between. CDR3 length: 17 residues. CDR1 and CDR2 from the germline V gene are SGHTA and FQGNSA.

This clone was observed at least ten times. The same CDR3 arises from other DNA sequences in this sample as well. V and J are TRBV5-6 and TRBJ2-5; D is unclear. The CDR3 has 11 amino acids. CDR1 and CDR2 (germline): SGHDT, YYEEEE. Trimming pared 1 base from V and 5 bases from J, leaving 3 bases between. The CDR3 here is CASSLRETQYF. DNA for the CDR3: TGTGCCAGCAGCTTGCGGGAGACCCAGTACTTC.

This clone was observed a few times. V is TRBV7-8 and J is TRBJ2-5; TRBD1 aligns across 8 bases. CDR3 length: 15 residues. Trimming removed 4 bases from V and 4 bases from J; junction bases left unmatched: 8. The germline CDR1 and CDR2 sequences are SGHVS and FQNEAQ. The CDR3 loop is CASSSRQGRLETQYF. The CDR3 DNA follows: TGTGCCAGCAGCTCGAGACAGGGGCGCTTAGAGACCCAGTACTTC. Filled out from reference TRBV7-8 and TRBJ2-5, the complete variable domain reads GAGVSQSPRYKVAKRGQDVALRCDPISGHVSLFWYQQALGQGPEFLTYFQNEAQLDKSGLPSDRFFAERPEGSVSTLKIQRTQQEDSAVYLCASSSRQGRLETQYFGPGTRLLVL.